The entry below describes one TCR beta chain. Via 5' RACE with UMI labels, TRB cDNA libraries were prepared. Each CDR3 protein gets one entry in TCRdb, which reprocessed the 5' RACE reads and gives no DNA. The sample data list roughly 40,000 distinct CDR3 sequences. The record originates from a study of CXCR3-negative and CXCR3-positive naive CD8 T cells. The CDR3 is 15 residues long. Germline V gives CDR1 SGHTA, CDR2 FQGNSA. Researchers sorted some 270,000 cells of each CD8+ T cell subset in triplicate. This chain uses TRBV7-2 with TRBJ1-1. This clonotype originated in a human donor in good health. Some clones in this sample may be carry-over from other donors' samples. The sequencing input was memory CD8+ T cells from blood. CDR3: CASSFWAEMNTEAFF.